A selection of T cell receptor beta chains follows, all from one sample in a study of blood T cell repertoires in COVID-19. TCRdb's table, derived via immunoSEQ multiplex PCR, lists solely in-frame clones and lacks some. This table has some 160,000 clones, 70% to 90% appearing once. The sequencing sample was made of PBMCs or T cells enriched from blood (not recorded which). These receptors came from a woman aged 50 to 65 who had recovered from COVID-19. The CDR3 runs from the conserved cysteine through the conserved F or W. Each record gives: clone size, D gene, J gene, V gene, CDR3 protein, CDR3 DNA. The D gene is left open where the match is weak. Part of the rows lack a size; the others show once, few, many or a class for expanded clones.

clone size: -
D gene: TRBD1
J gene: TRBJ1-6
V gene: TRBV30
CDR3 protein: CAWSADRGTAYNSPLHF
CDR3 DNA: TGTGCCTGGAGTGCAGACAGGGGGACCGCTTATAATTCACCCCTCCACTTT

clone size: -
D gene: TRBD1
J gene: TRBJ1-2
V gene: TRBV6-5
CDR3 protein: CASSQTGDYGYTF
CDR3 DNA: TGTGCCAGCAGTCAGACAGGGGACTATGGCTACACCTTC

clone size: -
D gene: -
J gene: TRBJ2-7
V gene: TRBV4-1
CDR3 protein: CASSQGVGLEQYF
CDR3 DNA: TGCGCCAGCAGCCAAGGAGTGGGCCTGGAGCAGTACTTC

clone size: -
D gene: TRBD1
J gene: TRBJ2-7
V gene: TRBV6-5
CDR3 protein: CASRGPGQGYHEQYF
CDR3 DNA: TGTGCCAGCAGGGGCCCGGGACAGGGGTACCACGAGCAGTACTTC

clone size: once
D gene: -
J gene: TRBJ1-1
V gene: TRBV10-3
CDR3 protein: CAISEAGFGTEAFF
CDR3 DNA: TGTGCCATCAGTGAGGCCGGGTTTGGCACTGAAGCTTTCTTT

clone size: medium-sized
D gene: -
J gene: TRBJ2-5
V gene: TRBV4-2
CDR3 protein: CASSLYGGGETQYF
CDR3 DNA: TGTGCCAGCAGCCTATACGGGGGTGGAGAGACCCAGTACTTC

clone size: few
D gene: -
J gene: TRBJ1-6
V gene: TRBV7-6
CDR3 protein: CASSRGTPGGNSPLHF
CDR3 DNA: TGTGCCAGCAGCCGCGGGACCCCAGGCGGTAATTCACCCCTCCACTTT

clone size: -
D gene: -
J gene: TRBJ1-2
V gene: TRBV29-1
CDR3 protein: CSVKSIAGPLYGYTF
CDR3 DNA: TGCAGCGTTAAGTCGATTGCGGGCCCCCTCTATGGCTACACCTTC

clone size: -
D gene: -
J gene: TRBJ2-2
V gene: TRBV6-2/TRBV6-3
CDR3 protein: CASSYAQGIDTGELFF
CDR3 DNA: TGTGCCAGCAGTTACGCGCAGGGGATTGACACCGGGGAGCTGTTTTTT

clone size: -
D gene: -
J gene: TRBJ1-1
V gene: TRBV19
CDR3 protein: CASSIPGQWIAFF
CDR3 DNA: TGTGCCAGTAGTATACCCGGACAATGGATAGCTTTCTTT

clone size: -
D gene: -
J gene: TRBJ2-5
V gene: TRBV29-1
CDR3 protein: CSPKAASETQYF
CDR3 DNA: TGCAGCCCGAAGGCAGCGTCAGAGACCCAGTACTTC

clone size: many
D gene: TRBD1
J gene: TRBJ2-7
V gene: TRBV27
CDR3 protein: CASSFFQPDRDHEQYF
CDR3 DNA: TGTGCCAGCAGTTTCTTCCAACCTGACAGGGATCACGAGCAGTACTTC

clone size: -
D gene: -
J gene: TRBJ1-2
V gene: TRBV7-8
CDR3 protein: CASSLGGGGYGYTF
CDR3 DNA: TGTGCCAGCAGCTTAGGGGGAGGGGGTTATGGCTACACCTTC

clone size: -
D gene: TRBD2
J gene: TRBJ2-3
V gene: TRBV9
CDR3 protein: CASSVGGSGATDTQYF
CDR3 DNA: TGTGCCAGCAGCGTAGGGGGTAGCGGGGCCACAGATACGCAGTATTTT

clone size: once
D gene: -
J gene: TRBJ2-2
V gene: TRBV12-3/TRBV12-4
CDR3 protein: CASSPRTGELFF
CDR3 DNA: TGTGCCAGCAGCCCTCGCACCGGGGAGCTGTTTTTT

clone size: -
D gene: -
J gene: TRBJ1-5
V gene: TRBV19
CDR3 protein: CASSIVPGLAQHF
CDR3 DNA: TGTGCCAGTAGTATAGTCCCAGGTTTGGCCCAGCATTTT

clone size: -
D gene: -
J gene: TRBJ1-1
V gene: TRBV6-4
CDR3 protein: CASSVKGRIAMNTEAFF
CDR3 DNA: TGTGCCAGCAGTGTAAAGGGGAGGATCGCCATGAACACTGAAGCTTTCTTT

clone size: -
D gene: TRBD1
J gene: TRBJ1-1
V gene: TRBV10-3
CDR3 protein: CAISERGQAFF
CDR3 DNA: TGTGCCATCAGTGAACGGGGACAGGCTTTCTTT

clone size: -
D gene: TRBD1
J gene: TRBJ2-6
V gene: TRBV30
CDR3 protein: CAWSPGQGLSGANVLTF
CDR3 DNA: TGTGCCTGGAGTCCGGGACAGGGACTATCTGGGGCCAACGTCCTGACTTTC

clone size: -
D gene: -
J gene: TRBJ1-1
V gene: TRBV7-9
CDR3 protein: CASSASGGAEAFF
CDR3 DNA: TGTGCCAGCAGCGCCTCGGGAGGGGCAGAAGCTTTCTTT

clone size: -
D gene: TRBD2
J gene: TRBJ2-3
V gene: TRBV7-9
CDR3 protein: CASSTLRLAGERDTQYF
CDR3 DNA: TGTGCCAGCAGTACCTTGCGGCTAGCGGGGGAGAGGGATACGCAGTATTTT

clone size: -
D gene: TRBD1
J gene: TRBJ1-2
V gene: TRBV6-1
CDR3 protein: CASTDPGTVNYGYTF
CDR3 DNA: TGTGCCAGCACCGACCCCGGGACAGTTAACTATGGCTACACCTTC

clone size: -
D gene: TRBD1
J gene: TRBJ1-1
V gene: TRBV19
CDR3 protein: CASSRGYTEAFF
CDR3 DNA: TGTGCCAGTAGCAGGGGGTACACTGAAGCTTTCTTT

clone size: -
D gene: TRBD1
J gene: TRBJ2-7
V gene: TRBV29-1
CDR3 protein: CSVGSRDRGYEQYF
CDR3 DNA: TGCAGCGTGGGGAGCCGGGACAGGGGGTACGAGCAGTACTTC

clone size: -
D gene: TRBD1
J gene: TRBJ1-2
V gene: TRBV4-2
CDR3 protein: CASSQEAGTGVGYTF
CDR3 DNA: TGTGCCAGCAGCCAAGAGGCTGGCACAGGGGTTGGCTACACCTTC

clone size: once
D gene: TRBD1
J gene: TRBJ2-7
V gene: TRBV18
CDR3 protein: CASSFISGTDLPYEQYF
CDR3 DNA: TGTGCCAGCTCATTCATCTCCGGGACAGATTTACCCTACGAGCAGTACTTC

clone size: -
D gene: -
J gene: TRBJ1-2
V gene: TRBV6-5
CDR3 protein: CASSYTGGSLGYTF
CDR3 DNA: TGTGCCAGCAGTTACACAGGTGGTTCTTTAGGCTACACCTTC

clone size: -
D gene: -
J gene: TRBJ1-1
V gene: TRBV18
CDR3 protein: CASSPPANTEAFF
CDR3 DNA: TGTGCCAGCTCACCACCGGCGAACACTGAAGCTTTCTTT

clone size: -
D gene: -
J gene: TRBJ2-7
V gene: TRBV4-3
CDR3 protein: CASSQYHTSEQYF
CDR3 DNA: TGCGCCAGCAGCCAGTATCATACATCCGAGCAGTACTTC

clone size: -
D gene: -
J gene: TRBJ2-5
V gene: TRBV5-4
CDR3 protein: CASSRQFQETQYF
CDR3 DNA: TGTGCCAGCAGTCGACAGTTCCAAGAGACCCAGTACTTC

clone size: -
D gene: -
J gene: TRBJ1-6
V gene: TRBV5-5
CDR3 protein: CASSAGEGYNSPLHF
CDR3 DNA: TGTGCCAGCAGCGCCGGGGAAGGATATAATTCACCCCTCCACTTT

clone size: -
D gene: -
J gene: TRBJ1-4
V gene: TRBV5-6
CDR3 protein: CASSLEGLQEKLFF
CDR3 DNA: TGTGCCAGCAGCTTGGAGGGGCTACAGGAAAAACTGTTTTTT

clone size: -
D gene: -
J gene: TRBJ1-2
V gene: TRBV10-3
CDR3 protein: CAISARSGEGYTF
CDR3 DNA: TGTGCCATCAGTGCCCGCTCAGGGGAAGGCTACACCTTC

clone size: -
D gene: TRBD1
J gene: TRBJ1-1
V gene: TRBV11-2
CDR3 protein: CASSLGTVNTEAFF
CDR3 DNA: TGTGCCAGCAGCCTCGGGACAGTGAACACTGAAGCTTTCTTT

clone size: -
D gene: -
J gene: TRBJ2-7
V gene: TRBV4-1
CDR3 protein: CASSQDTAGFPYEQYF
CDR3 DNA: TGCGCCAGCAGCCAAGATACGGCAGGGTTTCCCTACGAGCAGTACTTC

clone size: -
D gene: -
J gene: TRBJ2-1
V gene: TRBV11-3
CDR3 protein: CASSFRDNEQFF
CDR3 DNA: TGTGCCAGCAGCTTTCGTGACAATGAGCAGTTCTTC

clone size: -
D gene: TRBD2
J gene: TRBJ2-5
V gene: TRBV7-6
CDR3 protein: CASSLGSGGPETQYF
CDR3 DNA: TGTGCCAGCAGCTTGGGAAGCGGGGGGCCTGAGACCCAGTACTTC

clone size: -
D gene: -
J gene: TRBJ2-7
V gene: TRBV7-9
CDR3 protein: CASSSYRGAPYEQYF
CDR3 DNA: TGTGCCAGCAGCTCCTATCGGGGGGCGCCCTACGAGCAGTACTTC

clone size: -
D gene: -
J gene: TRBJ1-1
V gene: TRBV10-3
CDR3 protein: CAISVGGDTEAFF
CDR3 DNA: TGTGCCATCAGTGTTGGAGGGGACACTGAAGCTTTCTTT

clone size: -
D gene: -
J gene: TRBJ2-1
V gene: TRBV15
CDR3 protein: CATSHLRTVDNEQFF
CDR3 DNA: TGTGCCACCAGTCACCTTAGGACAGTTGATAATGAGCAGTTCTTC

clone size: -
D gene: TRBD2
J gene: TRBJ2-5
V gene: TRBV7-3
CDR3 protein: CASSLSGGNGETQYF
CDR3 DNA: TGTGCCAGCAGCCTCAGCGGGGGGAACGGAGAGACCCAGTACTTC

clone size: -
D gene: -
J gene: TRBJ1-4
V gene: TRBV15
CDR3 protein: CATSIRGSEEKLFF
CDR3 DNA: TGTGCCACCAGCATACGTGGATCGGAGGAAAAACTGTTTTTT

clone size: -
D gene: TRBD2
J gene: TRBJ2-3
V gene: TRBV18
CDR3 protein: CASSPAASGGRYTDTQYF
CDR3 DNA: TGTGCCAGCTCGCCCGCGGCTAGCGGGGGCCGATACACAGATACGCAGTATTTT

clone size: -
D gene: -
J gene: TRBJ1-1
V gene: TRBV5-1
CDR3 protein: CASSLDSNTEAFF
CDR3 DNA: TGCGCCAGCAGCCTCGACAGCAACACTGAAGCTTTCTTT

clone size: -
D gene: TRBD2
J gene: TRBJ2-1
V gene: TRBV4-1
CDR3 protein: CASSQRAGGQNEQFF
CDR3 DNA: TGCGCCAGCAGCCAGCGAGCGGGGGGGCAGAATGAGCAGTTCTTC

clone size: -
D gene: TRBD1
J gene: TRBJ2-7
V gene: TRBV11-3
CDR3 protein: CASGQVYEQYF
CDR3 DNA: TGTGCCAGCGGACAGGTGTACGAGCAGTACTTC

clone size: -
D gene: TRBD1
J gene: TRBJ1-3
V gene: TRBV6-5
CDR3 protein: CASIPWTGGNTIYF
CDR3 DNA: TGTGCCAGCATCCCCTGGACAGGGGGAAACACCATATATTTT

clone size: few
D gene: TRBD2
J gene: TRBJ2-5
V gene: TRBV19
CDR3 protein: CASTMRRGYQETQYF
CDR3 DNA: TGTGCCAGTACCATGCGGCGGGGGTACCAAGAGACCCAGTACTTC

clone size: -
D gene: -
J gene: TRBJ1-1
V gene: TRBV30
CDR3 protein: CAWKQRAAFF
CDR3 DNA: TGTGCCTGGAAACAGAGGGCGGCTTTCTTT

clone size: -
D gene: -
J gene: TRBJ2-3
V gene: TRBV5-8
CDR3 protein: CASSPDGDYRTDTQYF
CDR3 DNA: TGTGCCAGCAGCCCCGACGGAGACTACCGCACAGATACGCAGTATTTT

clone size: -
D gene: -
J gene: TRBJ1-1
V gene: TRBV7-2
CDR3 protein: CASSSQGNLNTEAFF
CDR3 DNA: TGTGCCAGCAGCTCCCAGGGAAATCTGAACACTGAAGCTTTCTTT

clone size: -
D gene: TRBD2
J gene: TRBJ2-1
V gene: TRBV7-8
CDR3 protein: CASSLPGGTYNEQFF
CDR3 DNA: TGTGCCAGCAGCTTACCGGGGGGAACCTACAATGAGCAGTTCTTC

clone size: -
D gene: -
J gene: TRBJ2-3
V gene: TRBV7-9
CDR3 protein: CASSPPNRGSDTQYF
CDR3 DNA: TGTGCCAGCAGCCCCCCAAATCGAGGGTCAGATACGCAGTATTTT

clone size: -
D gene: TRBD2
J gene: TRBJ2-3
V gene: TRBV2
CDR3 protein: CASSDLIAGGGADTQYF
CDR3 DNA: TGTGCCAGCAGTGACCTTATAGCGGGGGGAGGGGCAGATACGCAGTATTTT

clone size: -
D gene: -
J gene: TRBJ1-1
V gene: TRBV27
CDR3 protein: CASSNLQAEAFF
CDR3 DNA: TGTGCCAGCAGTAACCTACAGGCTGAAGCTTTCTTT

clone size: -
D gene: TRBD2
J gene: TRBJ2-7
V gene: TRBV18
CDR3 protein: CASSPPRGGTEESSYEQYF
CDR3 DNA: TGTGCCAGCTCACCACCGCGCGGGGGGACGGAAGAAAGCTCCTACGAGCAGTACTTC

clone size: -
D gene: -
J gene: TRBJ1-5
V gene: TRBV2
CDR3 protein: CASSEREGNQPQHF
CDR3 DNA: TGTGCCAGCAGTGAAAGGGAGGGCAATCAGCCCCAGCATTTT

clone size: -
D gene: TRBD1
J gene: TRBJ2-7
V gene: TRBV10-3
CDR3 protein: CAIQRGTGGYEQYF
CDR3 DNA: TGTGCCATCCAAAGGGGGACAGGGGGGTACGAGCAGTACTTC

clone size: -
D gene: -
J gene: TRBJ1-2
V gene: TRBV28
CDR3 protein: CASTSGLNGYTF
CDR3 DNA: TGTGCCAGCACATCAGGGTTAAATGGCTACACCTTC